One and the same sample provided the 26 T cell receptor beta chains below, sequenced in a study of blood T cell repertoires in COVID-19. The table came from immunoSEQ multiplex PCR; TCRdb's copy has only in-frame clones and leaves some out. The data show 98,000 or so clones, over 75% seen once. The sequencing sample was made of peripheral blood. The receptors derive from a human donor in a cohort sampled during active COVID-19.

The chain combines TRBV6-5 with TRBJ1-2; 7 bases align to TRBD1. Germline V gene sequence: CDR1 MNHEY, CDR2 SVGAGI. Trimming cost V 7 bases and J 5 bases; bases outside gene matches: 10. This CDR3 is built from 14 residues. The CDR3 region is CASISLAGGYGYTF. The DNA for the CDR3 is TGTGCCAGCATTTCCCTGGCAGGGGGGTATGGCTACACCTTC.

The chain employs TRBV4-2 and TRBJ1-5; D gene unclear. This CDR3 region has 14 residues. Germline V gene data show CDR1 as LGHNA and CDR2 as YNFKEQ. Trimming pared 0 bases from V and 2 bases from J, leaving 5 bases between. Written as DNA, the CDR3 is TGTGCCAGCAGCCAAGAAGGAGGCAATCAGCCCCAGCATTTT. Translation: CASSQEGGNQPQHF.

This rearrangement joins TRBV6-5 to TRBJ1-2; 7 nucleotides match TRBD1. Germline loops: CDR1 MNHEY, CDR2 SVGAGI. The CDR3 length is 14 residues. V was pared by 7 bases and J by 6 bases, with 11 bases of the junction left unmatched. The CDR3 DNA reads TGTGCCAGCAAGTCGACAGGGCAGATTGATGGCTACACCTTC. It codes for CASKSTGQIDGYTF.

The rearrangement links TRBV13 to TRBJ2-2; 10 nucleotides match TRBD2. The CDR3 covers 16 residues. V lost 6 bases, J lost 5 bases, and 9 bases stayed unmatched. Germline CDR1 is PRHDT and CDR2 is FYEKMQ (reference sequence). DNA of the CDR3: TGTGCCAGCAGTTACCGGACTAGCGGAGGTACCGGGGAGCTGTTTTTT. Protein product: CASSYRTSGGTGELFF.

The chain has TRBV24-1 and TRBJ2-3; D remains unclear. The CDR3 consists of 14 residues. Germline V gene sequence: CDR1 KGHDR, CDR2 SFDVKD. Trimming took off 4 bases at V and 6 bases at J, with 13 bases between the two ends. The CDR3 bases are TGTGCCACCAGTGACCCCCGACTGCCCGATACGCAGTATTTT. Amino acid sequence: CATSDPRLPDTQYF.

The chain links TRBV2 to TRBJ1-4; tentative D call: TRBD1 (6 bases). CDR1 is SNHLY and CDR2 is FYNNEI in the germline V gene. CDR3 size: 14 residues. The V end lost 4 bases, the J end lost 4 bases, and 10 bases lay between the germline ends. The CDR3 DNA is TGTGCCAGCAGTGGGGGGCCTAATAATGAAAAACTGTTTTTT. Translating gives CASSGGPNNEKLFF.

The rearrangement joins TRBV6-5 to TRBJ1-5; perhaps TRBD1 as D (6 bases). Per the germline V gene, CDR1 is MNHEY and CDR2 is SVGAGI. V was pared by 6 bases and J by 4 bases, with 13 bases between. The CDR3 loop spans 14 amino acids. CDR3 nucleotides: TGTGCCAGCAGCCTGGGACATCCGAATCAGCCCCAGCATTTT. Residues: CASSLGHPNQPQHF.

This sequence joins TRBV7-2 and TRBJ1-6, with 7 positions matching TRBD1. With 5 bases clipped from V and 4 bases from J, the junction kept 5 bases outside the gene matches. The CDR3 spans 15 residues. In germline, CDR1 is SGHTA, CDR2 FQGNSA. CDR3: CASSTGTVYNSPLHF. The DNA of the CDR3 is TGTGCCAGCAGCACCGGGACAGTATATAATTCACCCCTCCACTTT. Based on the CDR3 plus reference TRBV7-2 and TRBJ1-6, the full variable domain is GAGVSQSPSNKVTEKGKDVELRCDPISGHTALYWYRQSLGQGLEFLIYFQGNSAPDKSGLPSDRFSAERTGGSVSTLTIQRTQQEDSAVYLCASSTGTVYNSPLHFGNGTRLTVT.

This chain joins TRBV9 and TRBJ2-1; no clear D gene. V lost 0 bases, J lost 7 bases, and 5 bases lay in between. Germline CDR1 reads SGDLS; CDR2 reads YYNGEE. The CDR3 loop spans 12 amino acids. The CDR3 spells CASSVALNEQFF. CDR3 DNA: TGTGCCAGCAGCGTAGCACTAAATGAGCAGTTCTTC.

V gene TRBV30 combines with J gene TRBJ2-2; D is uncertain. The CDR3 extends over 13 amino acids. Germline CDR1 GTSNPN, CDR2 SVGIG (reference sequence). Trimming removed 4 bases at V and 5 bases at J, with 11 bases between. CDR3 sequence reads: CAWIKLTTGELFF. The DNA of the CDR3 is TGTGCCTGGATCAAGCTCACGACCGGGGAGCTGTTTTTT.

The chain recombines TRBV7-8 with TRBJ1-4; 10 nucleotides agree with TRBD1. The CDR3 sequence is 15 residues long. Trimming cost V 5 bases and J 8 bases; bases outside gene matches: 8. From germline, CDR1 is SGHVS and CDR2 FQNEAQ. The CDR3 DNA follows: TGTGCCAGCAGCCCTGGGACAGGGGATTGGGAAAAACTGTTTTTT. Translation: CASSPGTGDWEKLFF.

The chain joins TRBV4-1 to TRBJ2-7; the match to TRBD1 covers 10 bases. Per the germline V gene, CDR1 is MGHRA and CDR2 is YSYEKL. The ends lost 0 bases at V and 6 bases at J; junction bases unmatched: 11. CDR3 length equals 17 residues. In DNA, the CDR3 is TGCGCCAGCAGCCAAGAGTGGGTAGGGACAGGGGAGGTCGAGCAGTACTTC. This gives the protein CASSQEWVGTGEVEQYF.

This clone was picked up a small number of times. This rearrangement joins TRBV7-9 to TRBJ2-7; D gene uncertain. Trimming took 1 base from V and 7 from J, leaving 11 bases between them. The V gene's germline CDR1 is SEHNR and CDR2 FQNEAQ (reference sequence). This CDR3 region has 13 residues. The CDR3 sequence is CASSLGLSEEQYF. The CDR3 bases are TGTGCCAGCAGCTTAGGCCTAAGCGAGGAGCAGTACTTC.

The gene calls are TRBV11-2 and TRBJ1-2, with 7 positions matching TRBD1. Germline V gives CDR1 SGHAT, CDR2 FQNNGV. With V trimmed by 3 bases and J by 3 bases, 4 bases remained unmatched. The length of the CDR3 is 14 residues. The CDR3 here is CASSFGTGDYGYTF. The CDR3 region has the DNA TGTGCCAGCAGCTTCGGAACAGGGGACTATGGCTACACCTTC.

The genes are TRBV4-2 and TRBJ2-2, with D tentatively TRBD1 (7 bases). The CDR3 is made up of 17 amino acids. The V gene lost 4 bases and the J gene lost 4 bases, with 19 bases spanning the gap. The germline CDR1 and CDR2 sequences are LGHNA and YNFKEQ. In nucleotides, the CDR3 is TGTGCCAGCAGCCGTCCGGGGGCAGGGGGAAGCACCGGGGAGCTGTTTTTT. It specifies CASSRPGAGGSTGELFF.

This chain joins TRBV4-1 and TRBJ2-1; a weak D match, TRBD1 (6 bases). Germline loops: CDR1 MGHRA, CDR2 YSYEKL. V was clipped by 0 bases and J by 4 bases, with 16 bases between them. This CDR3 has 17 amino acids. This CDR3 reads CASSQDWAGVGYNEQFF. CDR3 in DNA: TGCGCCAGCAGCCAAGATTGGGCAGGGGTGGGATACAATGAGCAGTTCTTC.

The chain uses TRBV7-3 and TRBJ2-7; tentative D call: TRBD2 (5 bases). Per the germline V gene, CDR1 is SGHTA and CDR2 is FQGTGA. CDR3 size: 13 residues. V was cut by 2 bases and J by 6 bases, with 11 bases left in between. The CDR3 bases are TGTGCCAGCAGCTTAGATTTAAGCGGCGAGCAGTACTTC. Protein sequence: CASSLDLSGEQYF. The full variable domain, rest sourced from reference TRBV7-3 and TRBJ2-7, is GAGVSQTPSNKVTEKGKYVELRCDPISGHTALYWYRQSLGQGPEFLIYFQGTGAADDSGLPNDRFFAVRPEGSVSTLKIQRTERGDSAVYLCASSLDLSGEQYFGPGTRLTVT.

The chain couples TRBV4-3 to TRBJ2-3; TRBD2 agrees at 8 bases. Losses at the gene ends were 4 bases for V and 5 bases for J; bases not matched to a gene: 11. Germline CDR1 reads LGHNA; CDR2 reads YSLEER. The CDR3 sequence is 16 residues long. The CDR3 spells CASSPVAGPRGDTQYF. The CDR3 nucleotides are TGCGCCAGCAGCCCCGTAGCGGGACCAAGGGGAGATACGCAGTATTTT.

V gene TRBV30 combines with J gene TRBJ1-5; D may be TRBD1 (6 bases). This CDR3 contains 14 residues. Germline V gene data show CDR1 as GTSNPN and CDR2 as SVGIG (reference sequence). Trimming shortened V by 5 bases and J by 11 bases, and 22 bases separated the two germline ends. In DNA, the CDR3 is TGTGCCTGGGAGCTTCGACAGGCCTTAGGAGCCCAGCATTTT. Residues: CAWELRQALGAQHF. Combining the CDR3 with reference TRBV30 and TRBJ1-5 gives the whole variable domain SQTIHQWPATLVQPVGSPLSLECTVEGTSNPNLYWYRQAAGRGLQLLFYSVGIGQISSEVPQNLSASRPQDRQFILSSKKLLLSDSGFYLCAWELRQALGAQHFGDGTRLSIL.

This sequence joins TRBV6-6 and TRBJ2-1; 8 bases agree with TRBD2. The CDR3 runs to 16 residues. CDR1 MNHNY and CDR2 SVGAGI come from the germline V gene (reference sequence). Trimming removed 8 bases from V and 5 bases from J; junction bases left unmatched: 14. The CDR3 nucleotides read TGTGCCAGCGGAGATATGGCGGGAGGAGGGCACAATGAGCAGTTCTTC. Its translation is CASGDMAGGGHNEQFF.

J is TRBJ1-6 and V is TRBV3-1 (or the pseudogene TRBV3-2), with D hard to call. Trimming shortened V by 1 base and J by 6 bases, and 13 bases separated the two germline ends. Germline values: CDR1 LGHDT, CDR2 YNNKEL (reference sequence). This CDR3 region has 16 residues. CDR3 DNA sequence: TGTGCCAGCAGCCAAGGCGGCGGGGTGGGTAATTCACCCCTCCACTTT. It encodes CASSQGGGVGNSPLHF.

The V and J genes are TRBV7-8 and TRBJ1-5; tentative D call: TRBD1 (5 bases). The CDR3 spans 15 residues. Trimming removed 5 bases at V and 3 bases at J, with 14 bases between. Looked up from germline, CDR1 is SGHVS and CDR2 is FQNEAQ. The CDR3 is CASSVEAGHNQPQHF. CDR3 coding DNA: TGTGCCAGCAGCGTAGAGGCAGGACACAATCAGCCCCAGCATTTT.

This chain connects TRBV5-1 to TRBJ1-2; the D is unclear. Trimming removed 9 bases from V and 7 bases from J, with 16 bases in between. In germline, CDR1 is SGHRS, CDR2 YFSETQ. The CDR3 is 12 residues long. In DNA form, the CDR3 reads TGCGCCATCCGCCAATTGGAGGGTGGCTACACCTTC. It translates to CAIRQLEGGYTF.

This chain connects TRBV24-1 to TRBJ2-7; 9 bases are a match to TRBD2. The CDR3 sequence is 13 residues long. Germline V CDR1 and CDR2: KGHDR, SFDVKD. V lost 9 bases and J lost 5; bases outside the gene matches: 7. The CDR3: CATAGTSSNEQYF. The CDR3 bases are TGTGCCACCGCAGGGACTAGCAGTAACGAGCAGTACTTC.

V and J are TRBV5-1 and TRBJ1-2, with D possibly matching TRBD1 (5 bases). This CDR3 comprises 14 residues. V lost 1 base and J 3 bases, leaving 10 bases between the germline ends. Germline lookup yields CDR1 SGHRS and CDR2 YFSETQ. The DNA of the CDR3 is TGCGCCAGCAGCTTGTATGGGGCGGACTATGGCTACACCTTC. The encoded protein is CASSLYGADYGYTF.

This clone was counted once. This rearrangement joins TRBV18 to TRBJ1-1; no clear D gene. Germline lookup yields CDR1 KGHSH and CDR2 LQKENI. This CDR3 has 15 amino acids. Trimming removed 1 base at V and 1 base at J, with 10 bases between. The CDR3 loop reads CASSPRGEKNTEAFF. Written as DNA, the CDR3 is TGTGCCAGCTCACCACGAGGAGAGAAGAACACTGAAGCTTTCTTT.